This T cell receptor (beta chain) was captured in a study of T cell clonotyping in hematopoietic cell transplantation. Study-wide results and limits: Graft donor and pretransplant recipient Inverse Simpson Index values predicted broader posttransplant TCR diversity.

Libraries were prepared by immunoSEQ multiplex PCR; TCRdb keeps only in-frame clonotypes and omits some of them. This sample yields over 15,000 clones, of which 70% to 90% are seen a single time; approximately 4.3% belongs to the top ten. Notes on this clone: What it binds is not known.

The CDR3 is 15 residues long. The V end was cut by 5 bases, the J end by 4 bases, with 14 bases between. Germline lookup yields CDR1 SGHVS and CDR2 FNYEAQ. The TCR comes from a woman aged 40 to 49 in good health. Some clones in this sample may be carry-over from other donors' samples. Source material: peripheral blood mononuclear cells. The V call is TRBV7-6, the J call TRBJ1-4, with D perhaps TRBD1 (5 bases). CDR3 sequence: CASSAEPGLNEKLFF. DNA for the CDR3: TGTGCCAGCAGCGCCGAGCCGGGGCTTAATGAAAAACTGTTTTTT. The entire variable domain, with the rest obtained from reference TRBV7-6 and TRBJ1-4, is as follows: GAGVSQSPRYKVTKRGQDVALRCDPISGHVSLYWYRQALGQGPEFLTYFNYEAQQDKSGLPNDRFSAERPEGSISTLTIQRTEQRDSAMYRCASSAEPGLNEKLFFGSGTQLSVL.